The 20 T cell receptor beta chains below were found in one sample sequenced in a study of cytomegalovirus exposure and HLA in healthy donors (dated by TCRdb to about 2017). The library was obtained by the immunoSEQ multiplex PCR assay. The multiplex PCR relied on a mix of 60 forward primers for TCR Vbeta segments and 13 reverse primers for TCR Jbeta segments. Drawn from immuneACCESS, this table holds only the in-frame rearrangements with V and J called that TCRdb kept. Clones are partly lost; checked studies trace under half to an unresolved V gene and leave the rest unexplained. The sample table holds 190,000 or so clones, of which roughly four fifths were seen once. The top ten clones comprise roughly 10% of the sample. Sequencing was carried out using PBMCs. These TCRs come from a woman between 45 and 65 years old in good health and CMV-seropositive.

V and J are TRBV30 and TRBJ2-5; 9 nucleotides match TRBD1. The end of the DNA fits TRBJ2-7 better, so the J call may be wrong. The CDR3 contains 15 residues. The germline CDR1 and CDR2 sequences are GTSNPN and SVGIG (reference sequence). The DNA for the CDR3 is TGTGCCTGGAGCGTGGACAGGGGATACTCCTACGAGCAGTACTTC. Translation gives CAWSVDRGYSYEQYF.

The J gene is TRBJ1-6, the V gene TRBV5-4, with TRBD1 matching 8 bases. V was pared by 0 bases and J by 10 bases, with 9 bases of the junction left unmatched. Per the germline V gene, CDR1 is SGHNT and CDR2 is YYREEE (reference sequence). The CDR3 loop spans 16 amino acids. Written as DNA, the CDR3 is TGTGCCAGCAGCTTGGGACAGGGGTCAGTCGTATCACCCCTCCACTTT. This gives the protein CASSLGQGSVVSPLHF.

The chain joins TRBV28 to TRBJ1-2, with TRBD1 identical over 10 bases. The germline gives CDR1 MDHEN, CDR2 SYDVKM. The CDR3 totals 18 residues. After removal of 1 base from V and 4 bases from J, the junction contained 12 bases not matched to a gene. CDR3 DNA: TGTGCCAGCAGTTTATTTCCCGGGACAGGGGTCCCCTTCTATGGCTACACCTTC. Its translation is CASSLFPGTGVPFYGYTF.

This chain joins TRBV28 and TRBJ1-4, with D unresolved. The length of the CDR3 is 17 residues. V lost 3 bases and J 6 bases, leaving 20 bases between the germline ends. Germline CDR1 reads MDHEN; CDR2 reads SYDVKM. The CDR3 is CASSLARVGGFDEKLFF. The DNA for the CDR3 is TGTGCCAGCAGTTTGGCCCGCGTCGGAGGGTTCGATGAAAAACTGTTTTTT.

The CDR3 loop reads CASSLGGGRDTEAFF. The CDR3 DNA follows: TGTGCCAGTAGTCTGGGCGGGGGGCGCGACACTGAAGCTTTCTTT. The chain carries TRBV19 and TRBJ1-1, with D possibly matching TRBD1 (6 bases). Germline CDR1 reads LNHDA; CDR2 reads SQIVND (reference sequence). There are 15 residues in the CDR3. With 5 bases removed from V and 3 bases from J, the gap between germline ends came to 16 bases. The whole variable domain, remainder taken from reference TRBV19 and TRBJ1-1, is DGGITQSPKYLFRKEGQNVTLSCEQNLNHDAMYWYRQDPGQGLRLIYYSQIVNDFQKGDIAEGYSVSREKKESFPLTVTSAQKNPTAFYLCASSLGGGRDTEAFFGQGTRLTVV.

A word on this clone: Sequence at one end of the junction differs from germline and may be a read error. At the DNA level, this CDR3 is encoded by other sequences in the same sample as well. The CDR3: CASSPEQGTGYGYTF. CDR3 DNA: TGTGCCAGCTCACCCGAACAGGGGACAGGCTATGGCTACACCTTT. The rearrangement joins TRBV18 to TRBJ1-2; 8 bases are shared with TRBD1. The CDR3 consists of 15 residues. CDR1 and CDR2 (germline): KGHSH, LQKENI.

This clone has only one observation. This chain joins TRBV7-9 and TRBJ2-7; possible D gene TRBD1, 5 bases. The CDR3 loop spans 14 amino acids. V lost 4 bases and J lost 1, with 11 bases in between. CDR1 and CDR2 from the germline V gene are SEHNR and FQNEAQ (reference sequence). DNA for the CDR3: TGTGCCAGCAGCTACACGACAGCTTCCTACGAGCAGTACTTC. Residues: CASSYTTASYEQYF.

V usage is TRBV2 and J usage is TRBJ2-5, with 7 bases fitting TRBD1. Germline assignment: CDR1 SNHLY and CDR2 FYNNEI. V lost 7 bases to trimming and J lost 5 bases; unmatched junction nucleotides: 13. This CDR3 contains 15 residues. The CDR3 reads CASTKDRALGETQYF. CDR3 DNA sequence: TGTGCCAGCACTAAAGACAGGGCCCTGGGGGAGACCCAGTACTTC. Complete variable domain (other parts from reference TRBV2 and TRBJ2-5): EPEVTQTPSHQVTQMGQEVILRCVPISNHLYFYWYRQILGQKVEFLVSFYNNEISEKSEIFDDQFSVERPDGSNFTLKIRSTKLEDSAMYFCASTKDRALGETQYFGPGTRLLVL.

The V and J genes are TRBV29-1 and TRBJ1-1, with 10 bases lining up with TRBD1. V shed 5 bases and J 5 bases; nucleotides not matched to a gene: 5. CDR1 and CDR2 from the germline V gene are SQVTM and ANQGSEA. This CDR3 has 13 amino acids. As DNA, the CDR3 is TGCAGCGTTTACGACAGGGGGCAAACTGAAGCTTTCTTT. Its translation: CSVYDRGQTEAFF.

J is TRBJ2-5 and V is TRBV5-1; tentative D call: TRBD2 (6 bases). The V gene lost 5 bases and the J gene lost 4 bases, with 9 bases spanning the gap. The CDR3 runs 12 residues. Germline V lookup: CDR1 SGHRS, CDR2 YFSETQ. The CDR3: CASREGGETQYF. The CDR3 coding sequence is TGCGCCAGCAGGGAGGGTGGAGAGACCCAGTACTTC. The whole variable domain, remainder taken from reference TRBV5-1 and TRBJ2-5, is KAGVTQTPRYLIKTRGQQVTLSCSPISGHRSVSWYQQTPGQGLQFLFEYFSETQRNKGNFPGRFSGRQFSNSRSEMNVSTLELGDSALYLCASREGGETQYFGPGTRLLVL.

This chain joins TRBV6-1 and TRBJ2-7; tentative D call: TRBD1 (6 bases). The CDR3 length is 13 residues. The germline V gene has CDR1 MNHNS and CDR2 SASEGT. V lost 7 bases and J lost 2, with 12 bases in between. CDR3 loop: CASNVRGPYEQYF. The CDR3 DNA follows: TGTGCCAGCAACGTCAGGGGACCCTACGAGCAGTACTTC.

This clone came up a few times. The CDR3 spells CASWGTNSYEQYF. DNA of the CDR3: TGTGCCTCTTGGGGCACGAACTCCTACGAGCAGTACTTC. V is TRBV28 and J is TRBJ2-7; tentatively, D is TRBD1 (5 bases). Trimming took 11 bases from V and 0 from J, leaving 14 bases between them. The CDR3 has 13 residues. CDR1 is MDHEN, CDR2 SYDVKM, per germline.

The chain couples TRBV15 to TRBJ1-4; 10 nucleotides align to TRBD1. The CDR3 totals 16 residues. V gave up 3 bases and J gave up 2 bases; unmatched junction bases: 3. Germline CDR1 LNHNV, CDR2 YYDKDF (reference sequence). CDR3 sequence: CATSRGQGWTNEKLFF. CDR3 sequence (DNA): TGTGCCACCAGCAGGGGACAGGGGTGGACTAATGAAAAACTGTTTTTT.

The rearrangement uses TRBV5-1 and TRBJ1-6; possibly TRBD1 for D (5 bases). In germline, CDR1 is SGHRS, CDR2 YFSETQ. The CDR3 is 15 residues long. The V and J ends lost 0 bases and 9 bases respectively, with 13 bases between them. CDR3 DNA sequence: TGCGCCAGCAGCTTGGCGCAGGGAAGGGGTTCACCCCTCCACTTT. Residues: CASSLAQGRGSPLHF.

The chain recombines TRBV30 with TRBJ2-5, with TRBD1 matching 7 bases. The V gene's germline CDR1 is GTSNPN and CDR2 SVGIG (reference sequence). Germline trimming cut 0 bases from V and 5 bases from J; bases unmatched to any gene: 12. The CDR3 covers 16 residues. CDR3 coding DNA: TGTGCCTGGAGTGTACGAGGGGGCTTGGTTTCGGAGACCCAGTACTTC. The encoded protein is CAWSVRGGLVSETQYF.

This clone was counted once. The chain is built from TRBV6-1 and TRBJ1-1, with D possibly being TRBD1 (6 bases). Trimming pared 10 bases from V and 0 bases from J, leaving 12 bases between. CDR3 length: 13 residues. CDR1 and CDR2 from the germline V gene are MNHNS and SASEGT. The CDR3 coding sequence is TGTGCCACCAAGGGACAACTGAACACTGAAGCTTTCTTT. Translation gives CATKGQLNTEAFF.

This clone was found a few times. V usage is TRBV5-6 and J usage is TRBJ1-6; D is unclear. The CDR3 sequence is 11 residues long. V was pared by 2 bases and J by 14 bases, with 8 bases between. CDR1 and CDR2 (germline): SGHDT, YYEEEE. DNA for the CDR3: TGTGCCAGCAGCTTTAAATCGTCCCTCCACTTT. It is translated as CASSFKSSLHF.

The chain combines TRBV7-2 with TRBJ1-3; TRBD1 agrees at 8 bases. The germline CDR1 and CDR2 sequences are SGHTA and FQGNSA. V lost 0 bases and J lost 2; bases outside the gene matches: 3. This CDR3 contains 16 residues. CDR3 in DNA: TGTGCCAGCAGCTTAGCCGGGACAGGTACTGGAAACACCATATATTTT. Protein sequence: CASSLAGTGTGNTIYF. Complete variable domain (other parts from reference TRBV7-2 and TRBJ1-3): GAGVSQSPSNKVTEKGKDVELRCDPISGHTALYWYRQSLGQGLEFLIYFQGNSAPDKSGLPSDRFSAERTGGSVSTLTIQRTQQEDSAVYLCASSLAGTGTGNTIYFGEGSWLTVV.

The V call is TRBV5-1, the J call TRBJ2-5; 7 bases agree with TRBD2. J lost 5 bases, V lost 4 bases, and 5 bases had no gene match. This CDR3 region has 13 residues. Germline CDR1 SGHRS, CDR2 YFSETQ. Here the CDR3 DNA reads TGCGCCAGCAGCAACCGGGGAGGGGAGACCCAGTACTTC. As protein: CASSNRGGETQYF.

The genes are TRBV7-2 and TRBJ1-1; 8 nucleotides align to TRBD1. CDR3 length: 14 residues. The germline gives CDR1 SGHTA, CDR2 FQGNSA. V lost 4 bases, J lost 7 bases, and 8 bases stayed unmatched. As DNA, the CDR3 is TGTGCCAGCAGCTCGCGGACAGGGAGGTTTGAAGCTTTCTTT. Translated, it gives CASSSRTGRFEAFF.